The 8 T cell receptor beta chains reported below all come from one sample, sequenced in a study of vaccination and CD4 T cells after COVID-19. An Oncomine TCR Beta short-read assay was used to sequence the DNA from cultured CD4+ T cells. TCRdb reprocessed the PCR reads with MiXCR, giving one entry per CDR3 protein. The top ten clones hold 20% to 30% of a sample with some 10,000 distinct CDR3 sequences, 66% of them seen once. The treatment was: roughly 10-day PBMC culture with coronavirus spike peptide pools or control peptides (ViraFEST assay). These receptors' targets are unknown. Sequencing input: CD4+ T cells from blood, cultured in vitro. The origin of the receptors is a human donor who had recovered from COVID-19.

V usage is TRBV20-1 and J usage is TRBJ1-1; 8 nucleotides match TRBD1. This CDR3 has 14 amino acids. Germline lookup yields CDR1 DFQATT and CDR2 SNEGSKA (reference sequence). Unmatched junction bases numbered 8, after V lost 0 bases and J lost 8 bases. The CDR3 here is CSARDNPQGAEAFF. Here the CDR3 DNA reads TGCAGTGCTAGAGATAACCCCCAGGGGGCGGAAGCTTTCTTT.

The V and J genes are TRBV6-5 and TRBJ2-3; D is undetermined. CDR3 length equals 17 residues. The ends were cut back, 0 bases at V and 5 bases at J, with 18 bases in the middle. Germline V CDR1 and CDR2: MNHEY, SVGAGI. The CDR3 spells CASSYSITRHTRDTQYF. The CDR3 DNA follows: TGTGCCAGCAGTTACTCGATAACACGACACACGAGAGATACGCAGTATTTT.

V is TRBV11-2 and J is TRBJ2-5; possibly TRBD1 for D (6 bases). The CDR3 is 15 residues long. The V end lost 3 bases, the J end lost 2 bases, and 13 bases lay between the germline ends. Germline loops: CDR1 SGHAT, CDR2 FQNNGV. CDR3 protein: CASSFSTGSQETQYF. Here the CDR3 DNA reads TGTGCCAGCAGCTTCTCGACAGGCTCTCAAGAGACCCAGTACTTC.

V gene TRBV27 combines with J gene TRBJ2-7; D is perhaps TRBD1 (5 bases). The ends were cut back, 0 bases at V and 3 bases at J, with 12 bases in the middle. The CDR3 is made up of 15 amino acids. The germline CDR1 and CDR2 sequences are MNHEY and SMNVEV (reference sequence). The CDR3 DNA reads as TGTGCCAGCAGTTTATCAGGGGCCGGCTACTACGAGCAGTACTTC. Translated, it gives CASSLSGAGYYEQYF.

The rearrangement links TRBV10-1 to TRBJ2-6; D uncertain. The germline gives CDR1 WNHNN, CDR2 SYGVQD (reference sequence). This CDR3 spans 13 amino acids. V dropped 8 bases and J dropped 0 bases, with 5 bases sitting between them. CDR3 DNA sequence: TGCGCCAGCGGTACCTCTGGGGCCAACGTCCTGACTTTC. Amino acid sequence: CASGTSGANVLTF.

The rearrangement uses TRBV5-1 and TRBJ2-5; 9 nucleotides match TRBD1. Germline CDR1 reads SGHRS; CDR2 reads YFSETQ. The CDR3 has 16 residues. V shed 1 base and J 5 bases; nucleotides not matched to a gene: 9. DNA for the CDR3: TGCGCCAGCAGCTTGAACACAGTCGACAGGGGGGAGACCCAGTACTTC. Its protein is CASSLNTVDRGETQYF.

This clonotype was found a few times. CDR3 sequence (DNA): TGTGCCAGCAGTGCGGCCGGCTCCTACGAGCAGTACTTC. It is translated as CASSAAGSYEQYF. The chain carries TRBV6-1 and TRBJ2-7; the D is unclear. Trimming took 4 bases from V and 0 from J, leaving 7 bases between them. The germline gives CDR1 MNHNS, CDR2 SASEGT. This CDR3 comprises 13 residues.

This clonotype has just one count. This sequence joins TRBV11-3 and TRBJ2-2; D unresolved. The CDR3 consists of 15 residues. Between the trimmed V and J ends, which lost 5 bases and 4 bases, there was a span of 14 bases. The germline V gene encodes CDR1 SGHNT and CDR2 YENEEA. CDR3 bases: TGTGCCAGCAGCCCGACCGCAGGAAGCACCGGGGAGCTGTTTTTT. Translation gives CASSPTAGSTGELFF.